This T cell receptor (beta chain) emerged from a study of shared clonotypes between healthy human individuals. The overall study: CD8 memory received one plate per donor, CD8 naive two, CD4 memory three and CD4 naive three.

With 4 bases removed from V and 2 bases from J, the gap between germline ends came to 15 bases. The CDR3 totals 15 residues. The V gene's germline CDR1 is SGHRS and CDR2 YFSETQ. The table lists this clone with a count of one. The repertoire was sequenced with immunoSEQ multiplex PCR; TCRdb's copy has only in-frame clones and lacks some. The data hold fewer than 850,000 clones, with about two thirds observed a single time. The study enrolled healthy HIV-negative adults without recent acute infections or vaccinations as donors. Only Caucasian adults living in Nashville, Tennessee served as donors. CD45RA-negative memory and CD45RA+ naive subsets were split from the CD4+ cells.

J is TRBJ1-1 and V is TRBV5-1, with D unresolved. Sequences were obtained from memory CD4+ T cells sorted from blood. Subset reported: CD45RA-negative fraction. The receptor comes from a woman in her twenties or thirties in good health. This CDR3 is CASSPGWQTNTEAFF. CDR3 nucleotide sequence: TGCGCCAGCAGCCCCGGTTGGCAGACAAACACTGAAGCTTTCTTT. The full variable domain, rest sourced from reference TRBV5-1 and TRBJ1-1, is KAGVTQTPRYLIKTRGQQVTLSCSPISGHRSVSWYQQTPGQGLQFLFEYFSETQRNKGNFPGRFSGRQFSNSRSEMNVSTLELGDSALYLCASSPGWQTNTEAFFGQGTRLTVV.